This is a list of T cell receptor beta chains from one sample in a study of blood T cell repertoires in COVID-19. Clones were sequenced by immunoSEQ multiplex PCR, and TCRdb holds only the in-frame ones, with some missing. The table has some 110,000 clones, roughly 79% seen once. The sample taken for sequencing was peripheral blood. These receptors all stem from a woman in her sixties or seventies with acute or convalescent COVID-19. The CDR3 runs from the conserved cysteine through the conserved F or W. D genes are given only for firm matches. Some rows mark clone size as missing; the rest say once, few, many or name a class of expanded clone.

v_gene: TRBV7-8; j_gene: TRBJ1-4; abundance: -; len: 15; d_gene: TRBD1; CDR3aa: CASSLGTGQSEKLFF; CDR3nt: TGTGCCAGCAGCTTAGGGACAGGCCAAAGTGAAAAACTGTTTTTT
v_gene: TRBV7-8; j_gene: TRBJ2-5; abundance: -; len: 16; d_gene: TRBD2; CDR3aa: CASTSVSGLACETQYF; CDR3nt: TGTGCCAGCACCTCTGTCTCGGGACTAGCGTGCGAGACCCAGTACTTC
v_gene: TRBV30; j_gene: TRBJ2-7; abundance: once; len: 15; d_gene: TRBD2; CDR3aa: CAWRSGGLDYYEQYF; CDR3nt: TGTGCCTGGAGGTCGGGGGGTTTGGACTACTACGAGCAGTACTTC
v_gene: TRBV4-1; j_gene: TRBJ2-7; abundance: -; len: 16; d_gene: TRBD2; CDR3aa: CASSQGALAGGYEQYF; CDR3nt: TGCGCCAGCAGCCAGGGCGCCTTAGCGGGAGGGTACGAGCAGTACTTC
v_gene: TRBV30; j_gene: TRBJ2-1; abundance: -; len: 16; d_gene: TRBD2; CDR3aa: CAWKRKGTSLYNEQFF; CDR3nt: TGTGCCTGGAAAAGAAAAGGGACTAGCCTATACAATGAGCAGTTCTTC
v_gene: TRBV5-4; j_gene: TRBJ2-1; abundance: -; len: 16; d_gene: TRBD2; CDR3aa: CASSPQTSGGANEQFF; CDR3nt: TGTGCCAGCAGCCCACAAACTAGCGGGGGGGCCAATGAGCAGTTCTTC
v_gene: TRBV30; j_gene: TRBJ1-3; abundance: few; len: 15; d_gene: -; CDR3aa: CAWSVDTGPGNTIYF; CDR3nt: TGTGCCTGGAGTGTGGACACCGGGCCTGGAAACACCATATATTTT
v_gene: TRBV11-2; j_gene: TRBJ1-3; abundance: -; len: 14; d_gene: TRBD1; CDR3aa: CASSSRQGRSTIYF; CDR3nt: TGTGCCAGCAGCTCCAGACAGGGCCGAAGCACCATATATTTT
v_gene: TRBV10-3; j_gene: TRBJ1-1; abundance: -; len: 13; d_gene: -; CDR3aa: CATGSLGNTEAFF; CDR3nt: TGTGCCACCGGGAGCCTCGGGAACACTGAAGCTTTCTTT
v_gene: TRBV7-9; j_gene: TRBJ1-3; abundance: -; len: 14; d_gene: -; CDR3aa: CASSLSNSGNTIYF; CDR3nt: TGTGCCAGCAGCTTAAGCAACTCTGGAAACACCATATATTTT
v_gene: TRBV5-6; j_gene: TRBJ2-7; abundance: -; len: 13; d_gene: -; CDR3aa: CASSLGSSYEQYF; CDR3nt: TGTGCCAGCAGCTTAGGGAGCAGCTACGAGCAGTACTTC
v_gene: TRBV5-6; j_gene: TRBJ2-7; abundance: -; len: 13; d_gene: -; CDR3aa: CASSLWQDYEQYF; CDR3nt: TGTGCCAGCAGCTTGTGGCAGGACTACGAGCAGTACTTC
v_gene: TRBV20-1; j_gene: TRBJ1-6; abundance: -; len: 13; d_gene: -; CDR3aa: CSASDSGASPLHF; CDR3nt: TGCAGTGCTAGTGACAGTGGAGCTTCACCCCTCCACTTT
v_gene: TRBV7-3; j_gene: TRBJ2-5; abundance: -; len: 16; d_gene: TRBD1; CDR3aa: CASSSLPGQGQETQYF; CDR3nt: TGTGCCAGCAGCTCCCTACCGGGACAGGGTCAAGAGACCCAGTACTTC
v_gene: TRBV19; j_gene: TRBJ1-5; abundance: -; len: 13; d_gene: -; CDR3aa: CASSGGGSQPQHF; CDR3nt: TGTGCCAGTAGTGGGGGCGGGAGCCAGCCCCAGCATTTT
v_gene: TRBV13; j_gene: TRBJ2-7; abundance: -; len: 13; d_gene: -; CDR3aa: CASSTRESYEQYF; CDR3nt: TGTGCCAGCAGCACCAGGGAATCCTACGAGCAGTACTTC
v_gene: TRBV14; j_gene: TRBJ1-6; abundance: -; len: 16; d_gene: TRBD1; CDR3aa: CASSDWTGGANSPLHF; CDR3nt: TGTGCCAGCAGCGACTGGACAGGGGGCGCGAATTCACCCCTCCACTTT
v_gene: TRBV10-3; j_gene: TRBJ1-4; abundance: -; len: 12; d_gene: -; CDR3aa: CAISSGSEKLFF; CDR3nt: TGTGCCATCAGTTCGGGATCAGAAAAACTGTTTTTT
v_gene: TRBV6-5; j_gene: TRBJ1-1; abundance: -; len: 16; d_gene: -; CDR3aa: CASSYPTRGGGPEAFF; CDR3nt: TGTGCCAGCAGTTACCCGACGAGGGGAGGGGGGCCTGAAGCTTTCTTT
v_gene: TRBV28; j_gene: TRBJ2-1; abundance: -; len: 12; d_gene: -; CDR3aa: CASSSTRNEQFF; CDR3nt: TGTGCCAGCAGTTCCACTCGGAATGAGCAGTTCTTC
v_gene: TRBV5-5; j_gene: TRBJ1-1; abundance: -; len: 16; d_gene: TRBD1; CDR3aa: CASSPTPGQGRTEAFF; CDR3nt: TGTGCCAGCAGCCCCACTCCGGGACAGGGTAGGACTGAAGCTTTCTTT
v_gene: TRBV21-1; j_gene: TRBJ1-5; abundance: -; len: 17; d_gene: -; CDR3aa: CASSKSHRGASNQPQHF; CDR3nt: TGTGCCAGCAGCAAATCTCATCGGGGGGCAAGCAATCAGCCCCAGCATTTT
v_gene: TRBV2; j_gene: TRBJ2-5; abundance: -; len: 12; d_gene: -; CDR3aa: CASSAVQETQYF; CDR3nt: TGTGCCAGCAGTGCGGTGCAAGAGACCCAGTACTTC
v_gene: TRBV19; j_gene: TRBJ1-5; abundance: -; len: 17; d_gene: TRBD1; CDR3aa: CATTPGQGSLYNQPQHF; CDR3nt: TGTGCCACTACACCGGGACAGGGTTCGCTTTACAATCAGCCCCAGCATTTT
v_gene: TRBV29-1; j_gene: TRBJ1-1; abundance: -; len: 13; d_gene: TRBD1; CDR3aa: CSVAGQGNTEAFF; CDR3nt: TGCAGCGTTGCGGGACAGGGGAACACTGAAGCTTTCTTT
v_gene: TRBV5-4; j_gene: TRBJ2-7; abundance: once; len: 12; d_gene: TRBD1; CDR3aa: CASSFDRAVANF; CDR3nt: TGTGCCAGCAGCTTTGACAGGGCAGTAGCCAACTTC
v_gene: TRBV4-1; j_gene: TRBJ1-6; abundance: -; len: 17; d_gene: -; CDR3aa: CASSQGPTGGGNSPLHF; CDR3nt: TGCGCCAGCAGCCAGGGCCCCACAGGCGGCGGTAATTCACCCCTCCACTTT
v_gene: TRBV7-8; j_gene: TRBJ1-5; abundance: once; len: 14; d_gene: -; CDR3aa: CASSQPGETQPQHF; CDR3nt: TGTGCCAGCAGCCAACCAGGGGAGACTCAGCCCCAGCATTTT
v_gene: TRBV5-4; j_gene: TRBJ2-7; abundance: -; len: 15; d_gene: -; CDR3aa: CASSLDAYRAYEQYF; CDR3nt: TGTGCCAGCAGCTTGGACGCTTATCGAGCCTACGAGCAGTACTTC
v_gene: TRBV2; j_gene: TRBJ2-1; abundance: -; len: 16; d_gene: TRBD2; CDR3aa: CASTLTSGSAYNEQFF; CDR3nt: TGTGCCAGCACCCTGACTAGCGGGAGCGCCTACAATGAGCAGTTCTTC
v_gene: TRBV4-1; j_gene: TRBJ2-7; abundance: -; len: 15; d_gene: -; CDR3aa: CASSQVDRGLNEQYF; CDR3nt: TGCGCCAGCAGCCAAGTGGATAGGGGACTGAACGAGCAGTACTTC
v_gene: TRBV6-4; j_gene: TRBJ1-5; abundance: -; len: 14; d_gene: -; CDR3aa: CASSGTEANQPQHF; CDR3nt: TGTGCCAGCAGCGGGACTGAAGCTAATCAGCCCCAGCATTTT
v_gene: TRBV10-3; j_gene: TRBJ2-1; abundance: -; len: 18; d_gene: TRBD2; CDR3aa: CAITSGTSGRAAYNEQFF; CDR3nt: TGTGCCATCACTAGTGGGACTAGCGGGAGGGCCGCATACAATGAGCAGTTCTTC
v_gene: TRBV27; j_gene: TRBJ2-3; abundance: once; len: 16; d_gene: -; CDR3aa: CASSLRGGYSTDTQYF; CDR3nt: TGTGCCAGCAGTTTAAGGGGCGGATACAGCACAGATACGCAGTATTTT
v_gene: TRBV3-1/TRBV3-2; j_gene: TRBJ1-2; abundance: -; len: 16; d_gene: -; CDR3aa: CASSQGASRSEDGYTF; CDR3nt: TGTGCCAGCAGCCAAGGGGCCTCCCGCTCGGAGGATGGCTACACCTTC
v_gene: TRBV18; j_gene: TRBJ2-7; abundance: -; len: 14; d_gene: TRBD1; CDR3aa: CASSQRQGGHEQYF; CDR3nt: TGTGCCAGCTCTCAGAGACAGGGTGGCCACGAGCAGTACTTC
v_gene: TRBV6-6; j_gene: TRBJ2-6; abundance: -; len: 16; d_gene: -; CDR3aa: CASSYNRVSGANVLTF; CDR3nt: TGTGCCAGCAGTTACAACCGAGTCTCTGGGGCCAACGTCCTGACTTTC
v_gene: TRBV15; j_gene: TRBJ1-4; abundance: few; len: 16; d_gene: TRBD1; CDR3aa: CATSGRSGTGDEKLFF; CDR3nt: TGTGCCACCAGCGGGCGTTCCGGGACAGGGGACGAAAAACTGTTTTTT
v_gene: TRBV10-3; j_gene: TRBJ2-5; abundance: -; len: 13; d_gene: TRBD1; CDR3aa: CAITGGWGETQYF; CDR3nt: TGTGCCATTACAGGGGGGTGGGGAGAGACCCAGTACTTC
v_gene: TRBV6-2/TRBV6-3; j_gene: TRBJ1-2; abundance: -; len: 14; d_gene: -; CDR3aa: CASSYFRGNYGYTF; CDR3nt: TGTGCCAGCAGTTACTTCAGGGGAAACTATGGCTACACCTTC
v_gene: TRBV5-4; j_gene: TRBJ2-1; abundance: -; len: 14; d_gene: -; CDR3aa: CASSGTNSGNEQFF; CDR3nt: TGTGCCAGCAGCGGAACCAATAGCGGCAATGAGCAGTTCTTC
v_gene: TRBV18; j_gene: TRBJ1-2; abundance: -; len: 14; d_gene: TRBD1; CDR3aa: CASSPSAGGGGYTF; CDR3nt: TGTGCCAGCTCACCATCGGCAGGGGGAGGTGGCTACACCTTC
v_gene: TRBV9; j_gene: TRBJ2-7; abundance: -; len: 13; d_gene: -; CDR3aa: CASSVAGSREQYF; CDR3nt: TGTGCCAGCAGCGTAGCGGGATCACGGGAGCAGTACTTC
v_gene: TRBV14; j_gene: TRBJ1-4; abundance: -; len: 18; d_gene: TRBD1; CDR3aa: CASSHRTGRRATNEKLFF; CDR3nt: TGTGCCAGCAGCCACCGGACAGGGAGGAGGGCAACTAATGAAAAACTGTTTTTT
v_gene: TRBV6-5; j_gene: TRBJ1-3; abundance: -; len: 14; d_gene: -; CDR3aa: CASTPVVPGNTIYF; CDR3nt: TGTGCCAGCACCCCCGTTGTTCCGGGAAACACCATATATTTT
v_gene: TRBV11-3; j_gene: TRBJ1-1; abundance: -; len: 15; d_gene: -; CDR3aa: CASSNYGGMNTEAFF; CDR3nt: TGTGCCAGCAGCAATTACGGGGGGATGAACACTGAAGCTTTCTTT
v_gene: TRBV30; j_gene: TRBJ2-2; abundance: -; len: 14; d_gene: TRBD2; CDR3aa: CAWIPRAGGRELFF; CDR3nt: TGTGCCTGGATCCCCCGAGCGGGGGGGCGGGAGCTGTTTTTT
v_gene: TRBV24-1; j_gene: TRBJ1-5; abundance: -; len: 17; d_gene: TRBD1; CDR3aa: CATSDFQGAHSNQPQHF; CDR3nt: TGTGCCACCAGTGATTTTCAGGGGGCCCATAGCAATCAGCCCCAGCATTTT